This entry lists 32 T cell receptor beta chains sequenced from one sample in a study of blood T cell repertoires in COVID-19. The protocol was immunoSEQ multiplex PCR, while the TCRdb copy is restricted to in-frame clones and leaves out a portion. The table lists approximately 90,000 clones, over 75% of them singletons. The sequencing sample was made of peripheral blood. Receptors originate from a man aged 55 to 69 with acute or convalescent COVID-19.

V usage is TRBV7-2 and J usage is TRBJ1-1, with 8 bases fitting TRBD1. This CDR3 region has 15 residues. Germline V gene lookup returns CDR1 SGHTA and CDR2 FQGNSA. V lost 2 bases and J lost 0; bases outside the gene matches: 2. For the CDR3, the DNA is TGTGCCAGCAGCTTATACAGGGGGGTGAACACTGAAGCTTTCTTT. It is translated as CASSLYRGVNTEAFF.

The chain has TRBV12-3 or TRBV12-4 and TRBJ2-7; D gene ambiguous. V gave up 5 bases and J gave up 2 bases, with 4 bases separating them. This CDR3 spans 11 amino acids. CDR3 DNA sequence: TGTGCCAGCAGTGCAGCCTACGAGCAGTACTTC. This codes for CASSAAYEQYF.

The chain employs TRBV19 and TRBJ2-7, with a tentative D call TRBD2 (6 bases). V lost 6 bases and J lost 0, with 9 bases in between. CDR1 is LNHDA and CDR2 is SQIVND in the germline V gene (reference sequence). This CDR3 spans 13 amino acids. This CDR3 is CASRSGVSYEQYF. The CDR3 DNA reads as TGTGCCAGTAGATCGGGGGTCTCCTACGAGCAGTACTTC.

This chain connects TRBV3-1 (or the pseudogene TRBV3-2) to TRBJ2-5; D is possibly TRBD1 (5 bases). V was pared by 1 base and J by 1 base, with 10 bases between. The CDR3 is 15 amino acids. Germline V CDR1 and CDR2: LGHDT, YNNKEL (reference sequence). As DNA, the CDR3 is TGTGCCAGCAGCCAAGCCCCGACAGTCCAAGAGACCCAGTACTTC. As protein: CASSQAPTVQETQYF.

In this sample, this clone turned up a few times. The V and J genes are TRBV18 and TRBJ2-7, with 12 bases that match TRBD1. The germline V gene has CDR1 KGHSH and CDR2 LQKENI. The V segment lost 6 bases and the J segment 7 bases; nucleotides outside the gene matches: 7. The CDR3 length is 14 residues. Here the CDR3 reads CASSPGQGAREQYF. The DNA of the CDR3 is TGTGCCAGCTCTCCGGGACAGGGGGCACGGGAGCAGTACTTC.

The chain joins TRBV5-1 to TRBJ2-7, with D perhaps matching TRBD2 (5 bases). This CDR3 contains 14 residues. Trimming cost V 0 bases and J 0 bases, with 7 bases left between them. The germline V gene has CDR1 SGHRS and CDR2 YFSETQ. The CDR3 DNA follows: TGCGCCAGCAGCTTGGTCGGACTCTCCTACGAGCAGTACTTC. It codes for CASSLVGLSYEQYF. The full variable domain, completed using reference TRBV5-1 and TRBJ2-7, is KAGVTQTPRYLIKTRGQQVTLSCSPISGHRSVSWYQQTPGQGLQFLFEYFSETQRNKGNFPGRFSGRQFSNSRSEMNVSTLELGDSALYLCASSLVGLSYEQYFGPGTRLTVT.

The rearrangement links TRBV7-2 to TRBJ2-5, with TRBD2 as a possible D gene (5 bases). V was pared by 4 bases and J by 5 bases, with 20 bases between. The CDR3 contains 16 residues. CDR1 SGHTA and CDR2 FQGNSA come from the germline V gene. The CDR3 region has the DNA TGTGCCAGCAGCTCAAGCCTCGGGCTAGCTCACGAGACCCAGTACTTC. Translation: CASSSSLGLAHETQYF.

The chain carries TRBV5-1 and TRBJ1-1, with D maybe TRBD1 (6 bases). The CDR3 is 14 amino acids. Germline CDR1 SGHRS, CDR2 YFSETQ. The V and J ends lost 0 bases and 4 bases respectively, with 10 bases between them. The CDR3 DNA reads as TGCGCCAGCAGCTTGGGACAGGTGGGCACTGAAGCTTTCTTT. As protein: CASSLGQVGTEAFF.

The genes are TRBV7-3 and TRBJ2-1, with 9 positions matching TRBD1. This CDR3 is built from 15 residues. Germline V gene data show CDR1 as SGHTA and CDR2 as FQGTGA. V lost 5 bases and J lost 7; bases outside the gene matches: 9. The CDR3 sequence: CASSPQGQGRNEQFF. The CDR3 bases are TGTGCCAGCAGCCCCCAGGGACAGGGTAGGAATGAGCAGTTCTTC.

CDR3 in DNA: TGTGCCAGCAGCGTAGATCTAATAGGAGAGGTGTGGACTGAAGCTTTCTTT. Amino acid sequence: CASSVDLIGEVWTEAFF. This chain connects TRBV9 to TRBJ1-1; D is unclear. The CDR3 runs to 17 residues. V dropped 0 bases and J dropped 5 bases, with 20 bases sitting between them. Germline-derived CDR1 and CDR2 are SGDLS and YYNGEE.

The chain links TRBV18 to TRBJ2-7; 8 bases are a match to TRBD1. This CDR3 has 14 residues. Germline-derived CDR1 and CDR2 are KGHSH and LQKENI. V gave up 6 bases and J gave up 1 base; unmatched junction bases: 5. The CDR3 loop is CASSLDRGSYEQYF. The CDR3 bases are TGTGCCAGCTCTCTTGACAGGGGTTCCTACGAGCAGTACTTC.

Concerning this clone: Additional DNA sequences in this sample encode the identical CDR3. This sequence joins TRBV11-3 and TRBJ2-3; no reliable D call. The CDR3 loop spans 14 amino acids. Trimming removed 1 base at V and 2 bases at J, with 7 bases between. Germline CDR1 SGHNT, CDR2 YENEEA. The CDR3 sequence: CASSLGASTDTQYF. Here the CDR3 DNA reads TGTGCCAGCAGCTTAGGAGCGTCCACAGATACGCAGTATTTT.

V gene TRBV6-5 combines with J gene TRBJ1-6; D perhaps matches TRBD1 (5 bases). The CDR3 contains 15 residues. Trimming removed 6 bases from V and 9 bases from J, with 18 bases in between. CDR1 is MNHEY, CDR2 SVGAGI, per germline. CDR3 nucleotide sequence: TGTGCCAGCAGAAGGTCGGGAGTCGGGGGTTCACCCCTCCACTTT. Translated, it gives CASRRSGVGGSPLHF.

V is TRBV9 and J is TRBJ2-3; 7 nucleotides align to TRBD2. V lost 3 bases to trimming and J lost 7 bases; unmatched junction nucleotides: 17. This CDR3 is 17 amino acids long. Germline values: CDR1 SGDLS, CDR2 YYNGEE. The CDR3 protein is CASSAYFSGRALYTQYF. The CDR3 DNA is TGTGCCAGCAGCGCTTACTTTAGCGGGCGGGCCCTATATACGCAGTATTTT.

The gene calls are TRBV5-1 and TRBJ2-4; 8 bases are a match to TRBD2. The CDR3 extends over 14 amino acids. V gave up 5 bases and J gave up 8 bases; unmatched junction bases: 9. Germline assignment: CDR1 SGHRS and CDR2 YFSETQ. The CDR3: CASRVREGEDIQYF. In nucleotides, the CDR3 is TGCGCCAGCAGAGTTCGGGAGGGAGAGGACATTCAGTACTTC.

This clone was observed a few times. The rearrangement links TRBV4-1 to TRBJ2-1, with 9 bases lining up with TRBD2. The CDR3 runs to 15 residues. V lost 7 bases to trimming and J lost 7 bases; unmatched junction nucleotides: 11. CDR1 is MGHRA and CDR2 is YSYEKL in the germline V gene. The CDR3 loop is CASNPGGRAKNEQFF. The DNA for the CDR3 is TGCGCCAGCAACCCGGGCGGGAGGGCCAAAAATGAGCAGTTCTTC.

CDR3 sequence: CASRGTGRDNGYTF. Written as DNA, the CDR3 is TGTGCCAGCAGGGGGACAGGGAGGGACAATGGCTACACCTTC. This sequence joins TRBV6-5 and TRBJ1-2; 9 bases fit TRBD1. The V and J ends lost 6 bases and 6 bases, in that order; junction bases with no gene match: 8. Germline CDR1 reads MNHEY; CDR2 reads SVGAGI. The CDR3 runs 14 residues.

The genes are TRBV10-3 and TRBJ2-7, with D perhaps matching TRBD1 (5 bases). The CDR3 totals 14 residues. Trimming shortened V by 7 bases and J by 0 bases, and 13 bases separated the two germline ends. The V gene's germline CDR1 is ENHRY and CDR2 SYGVKD. CDR3 in amino acids: CAIKGAGSSYEQYF. CDR3 sequence (DNA): TGTGCCATCAAAGGGGCAGGAAGCTCCTACGAGCAGTACTTC.

The genes are TRBV6-6 and TRBJ2-7; 11 nucleotides line up with TRBD1. V gave up 0 bases and J gave up 6 bases; unmatched junction bases: 4. Germline V gives CDR1 MNHNY, CDR2 SVGAGI (reference sequence). This CDR3 comprises 15 residues. DNA of the CDR3: TGTGCCAGCAGTTACTCGTCGGACAGGGGGCGCGAGCAGTACTTC. Encoded protein: CASSYSSDRGREQYF.

This chain joins TRBV25-1 and TRBJ1-2, with 7 nucleotides matching TRBD1. V lost 3 bases and J lost 8; bases outside the gene matches: 6. The CDR3 runs 13 residues. CDR1 is MGHDK and CDR2 is SYGVNS in the germline V gene. The CDR3 DNA is TGTGCCAGCAGTGACCTAGGGACAGTGGGCTACACCTTC. This encodes CASSDLGTVGYTF.

This rearrangement joins TRBV30 to TRBJ2-4, with TRBD2 identical over 11 bases. V was clipped by 7 bases and J by 4 bases; unmatched bases: 15. The CDR3 is 17 residues long. Germline V gives CDR1 GTSNPN, CDR2 SVGIG (reference sequence). CDR3 sequence reads: CAYSAGGLADPKNIQYF. Here the CDR3 DNA reads TGTGCCTACTCTGCCGGGGGACTAGCGGATCCGAAAAACATTCAGTACTTC.

The chain has TRBV3-1 (or the pseudogene TRBV3-2) and TRBJ1-4, with D hard to call. V was shortened by 6 bases and J by 4 bases, with 6 bases between the two germline ends. Germline V gene sequence: CDR1 LGHDT, CDR2 YNNKEL (reference sequence). The CDR3 has 12 residues. The CDR3 spells CASRNSNEKLFF. For the CDR3, the DNA is TGTGCCAGCAGGAACAGTAATGAAAAACTGTTTTTT.

The J gene is TRBJ2-3, the V gene TRBV5-1; no clear D. This CDR3 is 15 amino acids long. Looked up from germline, CDR1 is SGHRS and CDR2 is YFSETQ. V gave up 0 bases and J gave up 0 bases, with 8 bases separating them. This CDR3 is CASSLAEISTDTQYF. As DNA, the CDR3 is TGCGCCAGCAGCTTGGCCGAGATCAGCACAGATACGCAGTATTTT.

This clone was counted between two and nine times. The V gene is TRBV6-6, the J gene TRBJ2-7, with 7 bases that match TRBD2. CDR3 length: 16 amino acids. Germline trimming cut 0 bases from V and 6 bases from J; bases unmatched to any gene: 11. CDR1 is MNHNY and CDR2 is SVGAGI in the germline V gene (reference sequence). CDR3 bases: TGTGCCAGCAGTTACTCTTCCGGGGACGGCGGGGGCGAGCAGTACTTC. Amino acids: CASSYSSGDGGGEQYF.

This clone occurred once. This sequence joins TRBV7-3 and TRBJ2-3; 12 bases are a match to TRBD2. J was trimmed by 7 bases and V by 5 bases; bases with no gene match: 10. This CDR3 region has 16 residues. Germline CDR1 reads SGHTA; CDR2 reads FQGTGA. This chain's CDR3 is CASSPSTSGGTNTQYF. CDR3 sequence (DNA): TGTGCCAGCAGCCCCTCGACTAGCGGGGGTACAAATACGCAGTATTTT.

The chain joins TRBV11-2 to TRBJ2-7; D not certain. This CDR3 is built from 13 residues. Per germline, CDR1 SGHAT and CDR2 FQNNGV. Deletions cut 4 bases from V and 5 bases from J, with 12 bases between. The CDR3 nucleotides read TGTGCCAGCAGCTCCCAAGGCAGGAACGAGCAGTACTTC. Protein: CASSSQGRNEQYF.

As for this clone: A junction boundary mismatches the germline segment, possibly from a read error. The chain uses TRBV7-2 and TRBJ1-3; D unclear. Germline values: CDR1 SGHTA, CDR2 FQGNSA. The CDR3 totals 15 residues. CDR3: CASSFGTSSGDTIYF. CDR3 DNA sequence: TGTGCCAGCAGCTTCGGCACTAGCTCTGGAGACACCATATATTTT.

The genes are TRBV5-1 and TRBJ2-7, with D tentatively TRBD2 (5 bases). There are 13 residues in the CDR3. CDR1 and CDR2 from the germline V gene are SGHRS and YFSETQ. Trimming took 0 bases from V and 7 from J, leaving 11 bases between them. The CDR3 DNA reads as TGCGCCAGCAGCTTGGGAGGGTCTTGGGAGCAGTACTTC. Its translation: CASSLGGSWEQYF.

This clone was counted a single time. The chain carries TRBV5-4 and TRBJ2-3; the match to TRBD1 covers 8 bases. Germline CDR1 reads SGHNT; CDR2 reads YYREEE (reference sequence). The ends lost 1 base at V and 0 bases at J; junction bases unmatched: 7. The CDR3 has 17 amino acids. The CDR3 region is CASSLPGGFHSTDTQYF. DNA of the CDR3: TGTGCCAGCAGCTTGCCAGGGGGCTTTCATAGCACAGATACGCAGTATTTT.

This clone was picked up one time. The V gene is TRBV2, the J gene TRBJ2-3, with D perhaps matching TRBD2 (6 bases). V dropped 6 bases and J dropped 0 bases, with 10 bases sitting between them. The CDR3 has 14 residues. CDR1 is SNHLY, CDR2 FYNNEI, per germline. CDR3 in amino acids: CASSRTTSTDTQYF. Here the CDR3 DNA reads TGTGCCAGCAGCCGGACTACTAGCACAGATACGCAGTATTTT.

The chain carries TRBV9 and TRBJ2-3, with 11 bases fitting TRBD1. V was pared by 4 bases and J by 4 bases, with 5 bases of the junction left unmatched. The germline CDR1 and CDR2 sequences are SGDLS and YYNGEE. The CDR3 spans 15 residues. The CDR3 DNA reads as TGTGCCAGCAGCCGAGGACAGGGGGCTGCAGATACGCAGTATTTT. It is translated as CASSRGQGAADTQYF.

V gene TRBV4-2 combines with J gene TRBJ2-5, with TRBD1 matching over 9 bases. Germline V CDR1 and CDR2: LGHNA, YNFKEQ. J lost 5 bases, V lost 4 bases, and 5 bases had no gene match. CDR3 length: 14 amino acids. The CDR3 region has the DNA TGTGCCAGCAGCCTCCGGGACAGGGTGGAGACCCAGTACTTC. Protein product: CASSLRDRVETQYF.